The 32 T cell receptor beta chains reported below all come from one sample, sequenced in a study of blood T cell repertoires in COVID-19. Sequencing used immunoSEQ multiplex PCR; TCRdb keeps in-frame clones, though not all of them. Among nearly 350,000 clones listed, about 88% were seen once. Sequencing used peripheral blood. The receptors derive from a woman in her 70s with COVID-19, enrolled during active disease.

The chain is built from TRBV9 and TRBJ1-1; D is perhaps TRBD1 (5 bases). The germline V gene has CDR1 SGDLS and CDR2 YYNGEE. This CDR3 region has 15 residues. V was cut by 0 bases and J by 0 bases, with 9 bases left in between. The chain's CDR3 is CASSVGDSLNTEAFF. The CDR3 region has the DNA TGTGCCAGCAGCGTAGGCGACAGTTTGAACACTGAAGCTTTCTTT.

This clone was observed a single time. The rearrangement joins TRBV13 to TRBJ2-3; tentative D call: TRBD2 (5 bases). This CDR3 is built from 15 residues. Germline CDR1 PRHDT, CDR2 FYEKMQ (reference sequence). V lost 5 bases to trimming and J lost 2 bases, with 14 bases between them. CDR3 bases: TGTGCCAGCAGCCCCGGGAACACTCTCACAGATACGCAGTATTTT. Amino acid sequence: CASSPGNTLTDTQYF. The full variable domain, with the rest looked up from reference TRBV13 and TRBJ2-3, is AAGVIQSPRHLIKEKRETATLKCYPIPRHDTVYWYQQGPGQDPQFLISFYEKMQSDKGSIPDRFSAQQFSDYHSELNMSSLELGDSALYFCASSPGNTLTDTQYFGPGTRLTVL.

Of note for this clone: Sequence at one end of the junction differs from germline and may be a read error. V and J are TRBV5-1 and TRBJ2-3; 7 nucleotides agree with TRBD2. CDR1 is SGHRS and CDR2 is YFSETQ in the germline V gene. The CDR3 covers 14 residues. The CDR3 loop is CASSPGGDADTRYF. In DNA, the CDR3 is TGCGCCAGCAGCCCGGGAGGCGATGCAGATACGCGGTATTTT.

The V call is TRBV5-4, the J call TRBJ2-7; perhaps TRBD1 as D (6 bases). Germline V gene data show CDR1 as SGHNT and CDR2 as YYREEE (reference sequence). V was shortened by 4 bases and J by 0 bases, with 8 bases between the two germline ends. CDR3 length: 13 residues. The CDR3 is CASSPGDSYEQYF. CDR3 bases: TGTGCCAGCAGCCCAGGGGACTCCTACGAGCAGTACTTC. The full variable domain, completed using reference TRBV5-4 and TRBJ2-7, is ETGVTQSPTHLIKTRGQQVTLRCSSQSGHNTVSWYQQALGQGPQFIFQYYREEENGRGNFPPRFSGLQFPNYSSELNVNALELDDSALYLCASSPGDSYEQYFGPGTRLTVT.

This chain links TRBV5-1 with TRBJ1-1; D remains ambiguous. The CDR3 loop spans 14 amino acids. Per germline, CDR1 SGHRS and CDR2 YFSETQ. Trimming took off 1 base at V and 1 base at J, with 8 bases between the two ends. The CDR3 nucleotides are TGCGCCAGCAGCTTGCTAGACCCGAACACTGAAGCTTTCTTT. Translation: CASSLLDPNTEAFF.

The chain links TRBV18 to TRBJ2-5, with D tentatively TRBD2 (6 bases). V gave up 2 bases and J gave up 3 bases, with 13 bases separating them. Germline CDR1 and CDR2: KGHSH and LQKENI. This CDR3 region has 15 residues. The chain's CDR3 is CASSPGWGGEETQYF. As DNA, the CDR3 is TGTGCCAGCTCACCAGGTTGGGGAGGAGAAGAGACCCAGTACTTC.

This clone was recorded only once. The gene calls are TRBV9 and TRBJ2-3; TRBD1 aligns across 11 bases. Germline V gene data show CDR1 as SGDLS and CDR2 as YYNGEE. This CDR3 region has 15 residues. V dropped 4 bases and J dropped 1; count of bases not matched to a gene: 2. CDR3 in DNA: TGTGCCAGCAGCCGGGACAGGGGGGGCACAGATACGCAGTATTTT. Its translation: CASSRDRGGTDTQYF.

This rearrangement joins TRBV5-1 to TRBJ2-5; 8 bases are shared with TRBD1. V trimming: 5 bases; J trimming: 1 base; junction bases outside the gene matches: 7. CDR1 is SGHRS, CDR2 YFSETQ, per germline. The CDR3 has 15 residues. This CDR3 reads CASRTAGGFQETQYF. CDR3 nucleotides: TGCGCCAGCAGGACGGCAGGGGGCTTCCAAGAGACCCAGTACTTC.

There are a few counts of this clone. This rearrangement joins TRBV29-1 to TRBJ1-2; D gene ambiguous. The germline V gene encodes CDR1 SQVTM and CDR2 ANQGSEA. The germline V and J ends were trimmed by 1 base and 4 bases, with 7 bases remaining between them. The CDR3 is made up of 12 amino acids. DNA of the CDR3: TGCAGCGTTGAAGGGGCAGTCTATGGCTACACCTTC. It encodes CSVEGAVYGYTF.

The rearrangement joins TRBV24-1 to TRBJ2-5; 8 bases map to TRBD1. The germline V gene encodes CDR1 KGHDR and CDR2 SFDVKD. There are 16 residues in the CDR3. J was trimmed by 3 bases and V by 4 bases; bases with no gene match: 9. CDR3 bases: TGTGCCACCAGTGAACTAGGACAGGGACCAAAAGAGACCCAGTACTTC. Protein product: CATSELGQGPKETQYF.

V usage is TRBV24-1 and J usage is TRBJ2-7, with D perhaps TRBD1 (6 bases). CDR3 length equals 13 residues. CDR1 is KGHDR and CDR2 is SFDVKD in the germline V gene. The V gene lost 7 bases and the J gene lost 2 bases, with 11 bases spanning the gap. CDR3 region: CATRAQGPYEQYF. The CDR3, as DNA: TGTGCCACCAGAGCACAGGGCCCCTACGAGCAGTACTTC.

The chain couples TRBV7-2 to TRBJ1-3; no definite D call. Trimming left V 2 bases short and J 1 base short, with 9 bases between. The CDR3 runs 15 residues. Germline V CDR1 and CDR2: SGHTA, FQGNSA. CDR3 DNA: TGTGCCAGCAGCTTATTTGGAGGATCTGGAAACACCATATATTTT. Translated, it gives CASSLFGGSGNTIYF.

The chain carries TRBV18 and TRBJ2-3; no definite D call. The CDR3 totals 14 residues. Germline V gene data show CDR1 as KGHSH and CDR2 as LQKENI. The V gene lost 3 bases and the J gene lost 0 bases, with 7 bases spanning the gap. The CDR3 sequence: CASSPLLSTDTQYF. Here the CDR3 DNA reads TGTGCCAGCTCACCCCTCCTCAGCACAGATACGCAGTATTTT.

There are a few counts of this clone. The chain has TRBV19 and TRBJ1-5, with D hard to call. The V gene lost 2 bases and the J gene lost 0 bases, with 11 bases spanning the gap. There are 16 residues in the CDR3. In germline, CDR1 is LNHDA, CDR2 SQIVND (reference sequence). The DNA of the CDR3 is TGTGCCAGTAGTATATCCGCCGGACTTAGCAATCAGCCCCAGCATTTT. Translated: CASSISAGLSNQPQHF.

The V call is TRBV7-8, the J call TRBJ1-5, with 11 bases lining up with TRBD1. With V trimmed by 5 bases and J by 0 bases, 6 bases remained unmatched. Per germline, CDR1 SGHVS and CDR2 FQNEAQ. This CDR3 spans 17 amino acids. CDR3 bases: TGTGCCAGCAGCCCTGGACAGGGGGCTTATAGCAATCAGCCCCAGCATTTT. It codes for CASSPGQGAYSNQPQHF.

The gene calls are TRBV19 and TRBJ1-1, with a possible D match to TRBD1 (6 bases). Germline-derived CDR1 and CDR2 are LNHDA and SQIVND (reference sequence). This CDR3 comprises 14 residues. The V end was cut by 7 bases, the J end by 3 bases, with 15 bases between. The DNA of the CDR3 is TGTGCCAGTACTTACAGGGTCAGGGACACTGAAGCTTTCTTT. It specifies CASTYRVRDTEAFF.

V gene TRBV5-4 combines with J gene TRBJ2-3, with a weak D call TRBD2 (6 bases). The V gene's germline CDR1 is SGHNT and CDR2 YYREEE (reference sequence). Trimming removed 2 bases at V and 2 bases at J, with 15 bases between. CDR3 length: 16 amino acids. CDR3 region: CASSLGASASTDTQYF. For the CDR3, the DNA is TGTGCCAGCAGCTTAGGGGCTAGCGCTTCCACAGATACGCAGTATTTT.

V usage is TRBV12-3 or TRBV12-4 and J usage is TRBJ2-3; D uncertain. There are 12 residues in the CDR3. V lost 4 bases to trimming and J lost 2 bases, with 4 bases between them. CDR3 sequence reads: CASSSYTDTQYF. The DNA for the CDR3 is TGTGCCAGCAGTTCGTACACAGATACGCAGTATTTT.

The CDR3 spells CATSDGGAEYF. The DNA for the CDR3 is TGTGCCACCAGTGATGGGGGGGCCGAGTACTTC. V is TRBV24-1 and J is TRBJ2-5, with D possibly matching TRBD2 (7 bases). V lost 3 bases to trimming and J lost 12 bases, with 10 bases between them. The CDR3 sequence is 11 residues long. Germline values: CDR1 KGHDR, CDR2 SFDVKD.

The J gene is TRBJ1-4, the V gene TRBV12-2; TRBD1, as called in the table, went unchecked against the DNA. TRBV12-2 is listed as a pseudogene. CDR3 length equals 15 residues. The CDR3 protein is CASRYDSPTNEKLFF. The CDR3 region has the DNA TGTGCAAGTCGCTACGACAGTCCAACTAATGAAAAACTGTTTTTT.

This clone was recorded only once. The chain employs TRBV6-1 and TRBJ2-7; perhaps TRBD2 as D (6 bases). Trimming took 2 bases from V and 1 from J, leaving 9 bases between them. There are 14 residues in the CDR3. Per germline, CDR1 MNHNS and CDR2 SASEGT. CDR3 loop: CASSERGISYEQYF. CDR3 nucleotide sequence: TGTGCCAGCAGTGAACGGGGGATTTCCTACGAGCAGTACTTC.

The gene calls are TRBV11-2 and TRBJ2-7; TRBD1 matches 7 bases. This CDR3 is built from 12 residues. CDR1 SGHAT and CDR2 FQNNGV come from the germline V gene. Trimming removed 0 bases from V and 11 bases from J; junction bases left unmatched: 4. The CDR3 is CASSLDRGTEYF. CDR3 bases: TGTGCCAGCAGCTTAGATCGTGGGACAGAGTACTTC.

This clone occurred a few times. CDR3 DNA: TGTGCCAGCAGCCCAGTGAGGGCAGCGGGGCAAGAGACCCAGTACTTC. As protein: CASSPVRAAGQETQYF. The genes are TRBV7-2 and TRBJ2-5; TRBD2 aligns across 7 bases. The junction had 11 bases not matched to a gene; V was cut back by 5 bases and J by 2 bases. In germline, CDR1 is SGHTA, CDR2 FQGNSA. The length of the CDR3 is 16 residues.

This chain links TRBV5-1 with TRBJ2-2; the match to TRBD1 covers 9 bases. The trim removed 4 bases at V and 5 bases at J, leaving 6 bases unmatched. This CDR3 spans 15 amino acids. The germline CDR1 and CDR2 sequences are SGHRS and YFSETQ. This chain's CDR3 is CASSLRDRGTGELFF. CDR3 DNA: TGCGCCAGCAGCCTCCGAGACAGGGGGACCGGGGAGCTGTTTTTT. Complete variable domain (other parts from reference TRBV5-1 and TRBJ2-2): KAGVTQTPRYLIKTRGQQVTLSCSPISGHRSVSWYQQTPGQGLQFLFEYFSETQRNKGNFPGRFSGRQFSNSRSEMNVSTLELGDSALYLCASSLRDRGTGELFFGEGSRLTVL.

The genes are TRBV6-1 and TRBJ1-6, with 7 bases lining up with TRBD1. Per germline, CDR1 MNHNS and CDR2 SASEGT. V dropped 1 base and J dropped 3; count of bases not matched to a gene: 9. CDR3 length: 18 amino acids. CDR3 sequence (DNA): TGTGCCAGCAGTGAAGAGACAGGGTTTATCAGCTATAATTCACCCCTCCACTTT. It yields the protein CASSEETGFISYNSPLHF.

This chain joins TRBV19 and TRBJ1-2, with D possibly matching TRBD1 (6 bases). Germline loops: CDR1 LNHDA, CDR2 SQIVND (reference sequence). The CDR3 sequence is 15 residues long. V was trimmed by 5 bases and J by 0 bases, leaving 13 bases between them. CDR3 in DNA: TGTGCCAGTAGTGAAGGGACAACGACTAACTATGGCTACACCTTC. It specifies CASSEGTTTNYGYTF.

V is TRBV7-9 and J is TRBJ2-7; TRBD2 agrees at 10 bases. This CDR3 is 14 amino acids long. Per germline, CDR1 SEHNR and CDR2 FQNEAQ (reference sequence). V shed 7 bases, J shed 7 bases, and the junction held 10 bases outside the gene matches. Here the CDR3 DNA reads TGTGCCAGCACCAGAGCGGGGGGGCTCCAAGAGCAGTACTTC. It specifies CASTRAGGLQEQYF.

The chain carries TRBV5-4 and TRBJ2-1, with 11 bases identical to TRBD2. Trimming removed 0 bases from V and 7 bases from J; junction bases left unmatched: 3. In germline, CDR1 is SGHNT, CDR2 YYREEE (reference sequence). The CDR3 covers 15 residues. The CDR3 DNA follows: TGTGCCAGCAGCTTGGATCTAGCGGGGGGAAATGAGCAGTTCTTC. Its protein product is CASSLDLAGGNEQFF.

The rearrangement joins TRBV19 to TRBJ2-7, with TRBD1 matching over 8 bases. The CDR3 consists of 14 residues. CDR1 LNHDA and CDR2 SQIVND come from the germline V gene (reference sequence). The junction had 1 base not matched to a gene; V was cut back by 1 base and J by 2 bases. DNA for the CDR3: TGTGCCAGTAGTATAGTGGACAGGGCCTACGAGCAGTACTTC. Its translation is CASSIVDRAYEQYF. The full variable domain, rest sourced from reference TRBV19 and TRBJ2-7, is DGGITQSPKYLFRKEGQNVTLSCEQNLNHDAMYWYRQDPGQGLRLIYYSQIVNDFQKGDIAEGYSVSREKKESFPLTVTSAQKNPTAFYLCASSIVDRAYEQYFGPGTRLTVT.

CDR3: CASSLAGTGLYNEQFF. DNA of the CDR3: TGCGCCAGCAGCTTGGCCGGGACAGGGCTCTACAATGAGCAGTTCTTC. The rearrangement links TRBV5-1 to TRBJ2-1; 9 nucleotides align to TRBD1. V dropped 0 bases and J dropped 3; count of bases not matched to a gene: 4. CDR1 is SGHRS and CDR2 is YFSETQ in the germline V gene. The CDR3 covers 16 residues.

This chain joins TRBV2 and TRBJ2-2; 12 nucleotides align to TRBD2. J lost 3 bases, V lost 5 bases, and 7 bases had no gene match. CDR3 length: 17 residues. Germline loops: CDR1 SNHLY, CDR2 FYNNEI. The CDR3 DNA follows: TGTGCCAGCAGTTCACTAGCGGGGGGCTTGTACACCGGGGAGCTGTTTTTT. Translating it yields CASSSLAGGLYTGELFF.

The rearrangement uses TRBV6-5 and TRBJ2-1; perhaps TRBD1 as D (5 bases). The CDR3 covers 15 residues. The germline gives CDR1 MNHEY, CDR2 SVGAGI. V lost 0 bases and J lost 7, with 13 bases in between. CDR3 sequence reads: CASSYSKGRVNEQFF. The CDR3 bases are TGTGCCAGCAGTTACTCGAAGGGCAGGGTGAATGAGCAGTTCTTC.